One and the same sample provided the 9 T cell receptor beta chains below, sequenced in a study of immune evolution from preneoplasia to lung adenocarcinoma. Clones were read by immunoSEQ multiplex PCR, and TCRdb kept only the in-frame ones, dropping some. The data hold 6,500 to 10,000 clones, with about 76% observed a single time. The specimen sequenced was FFPE invasive lung adenocarcinoma tissue. These receptor sequences come from a person in their fifties with lung adenocarcinoma.

This clone has a handful of counts. CDR3 bases: TGTGCCAGCAGCGGGCAGGACTACGAGCAGTACTTC. This codes for CASSGQDYEQYF. The chain recombines TRBV2 with TRBJ2-7; no firm D call. Looked up from germline, CDR1 is SNHLY and CDR2 is FYNNEI. V lost 6 bases, J lost 3 bases, and 9 bases lay in between. The CDR3 length is 12 residues. The full variable domain, in which reference TRBV2 and TRBJ2-7 provide the parts outside the CDR3, is EPEVTQTPSHQVTQMGQEVILRCVPISNHLYFYWYRQILGQKVEFLVSFYNNEISEKSEIFDDQFSVERPDGSNFTLKIRSTKLEDSAMYFCASSGQDYEQYFGPGTRLTVT.

The V gene is TRBV11-3, the J gene TRBJ1-2; D is perhaps TRBD1 (6 bases). The CDR3 has 14 residues. Germline CDR1 reads SGHNT; CDR2 reads YENEEA. The V and J ends lost 0 bases and 4 bases respectively, with 9 bases between them. CDR3 DNA sequence: TGTGCCAGCAGCTTAGATCGACAGGCCTATGGCTACACCTTC. Amino acids: CASSLDRQAYGYTF.

As concerns this clone: Other DNA sequences in the sample encode the same CDR3. The genes are TRBV27 and TRBJ2-1; D may be TRBD2 (6 bases). The V end was cut by 5 bases, the J end by 0 bases, with 17 bases between. The germline V gene has CDR1 MNHEY and CDR2 SMNVEV (reference sequence). The CDR3 loop spans 17 amino acids. As DNA, the CDR3 is TGTGCCAGCAGTGTTGGAGCGGGCCCCAGCTCCTACAATGAGCAGTTCTTC. Translated: CASSVGAGPSSYNEQFF.

This chain joins TRBV19 and TRBJ2-7; 15 bases agree with TRBD2. Per the germline V gene, CDR1 is LNHDA and CDR2 is SQIVND (reference sequence). This CDR3 comprises 14 residues. After removal of 3 bases from V and 12 bases from J, the junction contained 6 bases not matched to a gene. The CDR3 spells CASSMGLAGGLLYF. The CDR3 DNA reads as TGTGCCAGTAGTATGGGACTAGCGGGAGGCCTCTTGTACTTC. The full variable domain, completed using reference TRBV19 and TRBJ2-7, is DGGITQSPKYLFRKEGQNVTLSCEQNLNHDAMYWYRQDPGQGLRLIYYSQIVNDFQKGDIAEGYSVSREKKESFPLTVTSAQKNPTAFYLCASSMGLAGGLLYFGPGTRLTVT.

This chain joins TRBV11-1 and TRBJ2-3; 8 nucleotides match TRBD2. This CDR3 region has 16 residues. V trimming: 1 base; J trimming: 0 bases; junction bases outside the gene matches: 3. The V gene's germline CDR1 is SGHAT and CDR2 FQDESV (reference sequence). DNA of the CDR3: TGTGCCAGCAGCTTAGGTACTAGCGGTAGCACAGATACGCAGTATTTT. It specifies CASSLGTSGSTDTQYF. The entire variable domain, with the rest obtained from reference TRBV11-1 and TRBJ2-3, is as follows: EAEVAQSPRYKITEKSQAVAFWCDPISGHATLYWYRQILGQGPELLVQFQDESVVDDSQLPKDRFSAERLKGVDSTLKIQPAELGDSAMYLCASSLGTSGSTDTQYFGPGTRLTVL.

This clone was seen a single time. The J gene is TRBJ1-1, the V gene TRBV28; no reliable D call. The V end was cut by 4 bases, the J end by 4 bases, with 10 bases between. The length of the CDR3 is 13 residues. Germline V gives CDR1 MDHEN, CDR2 SYDVKM. The CDR3 is CASSSQWGTEAFF. The CDR3 region has the DNA TGTGCCAGCAGTTCCCAATGGGGCACTGAAGCTTTCTTT.

J is TRBJ2-2 and V is TRBV6-5, with 8 bases fitting TRBD2. Germline trimming cut 2 bases from V and 10 bases from J; bases unmatched to any gene: 6. Germline V gene lookup returns CDR1 MNHEY and CDR2 SVGAGI. This CDR3 comprises 14 residues. CDR3 coding DNA: TGTGCCAGCAGTTACCAGCGGGGGCCTAAGGAGCTGTTTTTT. Its protein is CASSYQRGPKELFF.

This clone turned up a few times. The rearrangement links TRBV7-6 to TRBJ2-3, with TRBD2 matching 7 bases. The CDR3 extends over 17 amino acids. Unmatched junction bases numbered 11, after V lost 1 base and J lost 4 bases. The V gene's germline CDR1 is SGHVS and CDR2 FNYEAQ. The CDR3: CASSLGPGGPPADTQYF. The CDR3 DNA reads TGTGCCAGCAGCTTAGGACCGGGAGGTCCCCCCGCAGATACGCAGTATTTT.

This chain connects TRBV5-1 to TRBJ2-5; 7 nucleotides agree with TRBD2. The J segment lost 4 bases and the V segment lost 4 bases, leaving 13 bases of the junction unmatched. This CDR3 is 16 amino acids long. CDR1 is SGHRS and CDR2 is YFSETQ in the germline V gene. As DNA, the CDR3 is TGCGCCAGCAGCCGCAACGGGGGGTCAATAGGAGAGACCCAGTACTTC. Protein sequence: CASSRNGGSIGETQYF.